These T cell receptor beta chains were read from a single sample in a study of blood T cell repertoires in COVID-19. The table came from immunoSEQ multiplex PCR; TCRdb's copy has only in-frame clones and leaves some out. This table holds fewer than 300,000 clones, around four fifths found once. Sequencing used peripheral blood. The source is a man of 80 years or more with acute or convalescent COVID-19. The CDR3 runs from the conserved cysteine through the conserved F or W.

>TRBJ2-5|TRBV20-1
CSALQETQYF
>TRBJ2-7|TRBV27
CASSSGHTYEQYF
>TRBJ2-7|TRBV19
CASSIEGYYEQYF
>TRBJ1-5|TRBV2
CASRGGQGWRPQHF
>TRBJ2-5|TRBV7-9
CASSRGTGGGETQYF
>TRBJ1-2|TRBV5-1
CASRPGTDVSGYTF
>TRBJ2-3|TRBV27
CASSFIGQGIDTQYF
>TRBJ1-2|TRBV25-1
CASSVPGTGKAGYTF
>TRBJ1-1|TRBV5-1
CASSLLLNTEAFF
>TRBJ1-1|TRBV4-1
CASRTGGPNTEAFF
>TRBJ2-7|TRBV10-2
CASSELGQGYYEQYF
>TRBJ1-1|TRBV27
CASSRAGTLRTEAFF
>TRBJ2-7|TRBV5-1
CASSPGGGERSYEQYF
>TRBJ1-4|TRBV4-1
CASSQLQGGEKLFF
>TRBJ1-1|TRBV9
CASSTGLNTEAFF
>TRBJ2-2|TRBV9
CASSVQASPNTGELFF
>TRBJ2-5|TRBV6-6
CASSPFPRGPIETQYF
>TRBJ1-1|TRBV19
CASSTRQDTEAFF
>TRBJ1-5|TRBV28
CASSSIQGASNQPQHF
>TRBJ2-5|TRBV3-1/TRBV3-2
CASSQDLQRGQETQYF
>TRBJ1-2|TRBV5-6
CASSLARRDYGYTF
>TRBJ2-3|TRBV11-1
CASSPFAGGDTQYF
>TRBJ2-5|TRBV28
CASSQSGGETQYF
>TRBJ1-2|TRBV27
CASSPDRSRDGYTF
>TRBJ1-2|TRBV6-1
CASSESRVHGYTF
>TRBJ1-2|TRBV2
CASTMIIGGYTF
>TRBJ1-2|TRBV7-9
CASSSRTGDNYGYTF
>TRBJ2-5|TRBV30
CAWSQRGGETQYF
>TRBJ2-3|TRBV29-1
CSVEWGGGADTQYF
>TRBJ1-1|TRBV10-3
CAIRDKGLPDTEAFF
>TRBJ2-5|TRBV19
CASSFTSQGGSETQYF
>TRBJ2-5|TRBV5-1
CASSPGSGIQETQYF
>TRBJ2-2|TRBV18
CASSPTSGNTGELFF
>TRBJ2-2|TRBV27
CASSLSLTGTNTGELFF
>TRBJ2-7|TRBV14
CASSFGQGGYEQYF
>TRBJ2-3|TRBV3-1/TRBV3-2
CAISTEGGDTQYF
>TRBJ2-5|TRBV7-6
CASSLGAGWETQYF
>TRBJ1-1|TRBV5-1
CASSLVGQRSNTEAFF
>TRBJ2-6|TRBV6-2/TRBV6-3
CASSPGQGNSGANVLTF
>TRBJ2-4|TRBV18
CASSPGLDNIQYF
>TRBJ2-3|TRBV5-4
CASSFDGLAVTDTQYF
>TRBJ1-6|TRBV7-2
CASSLYAASSYNSPLHF